One and the same sample provided the 3 T cell receptor beta chains below, sequenced in a study of identical twins. In TCRdb, the 5' RACE reads were re-called with MiXCR into one record per CDR3 protein. The sample shows some 250,000 distinct CDR3 sequences, about 13% of them seen only once. These same data were also listed under a study on yellow fever vaccine responses in identical twins.

The sample comprised memory (CD45RO+) T cells sorted from blood. These TCRs come from a woman under 30 in good health.

This clonotype has more than one count but fewer than ten. The chain couples TRBV2 to TRBJ2-7; D unresolved. Germline CDR1 and CDR2: SNHLY and FYNNEI. V shed 7 bases and J shed 3 bases, with 13 bases lying between them. The CDR3 is 13 residues long. CDR3 in DNA: TGTGCCAGCACCTACCCGGACCGCTACGAGCAGTACTTC. Its translation is CASTYPDRYEQYF.

The table lists this clonotype with many counts. V gene TRBV7-2 combines with J gene TRBJ2-1; 9 bases map to TRBD2. V gave up 8 bases and J gave up 9 bases; unmatched junction bases: 14. Germline V gene lookup returns CDR1 SGHTA and CDR2 FQGNSA. CDR3 size: 15 residues. Here the CDR3 DNA reads TGTGCCAGCGGGAGGGGCGGGGGGGCCGATCTTGAGCAGTTCTTC. Protein: CASGRGGGADLEQFF.

This clonotype turned up a few times. The chain carries TRBV2 and TRBJ2-7; TRBD1 or TRBD2 may be the D gene (6 bases each). The V gene's germline CDR1 is SNHLY and CDR2 FYNNEI. This CDR3 has 16 amino acids. The V and J ends lost 7 bases and 0 bases respectively, with 19 bases between them. The CDR3 loop is CASTSPRGDLSYEQYF. The CDR3, as DNA: TGTGCCAGCACTTCACCTAGGGGGGATCTCTCCTACGAGCAGTACTTC. The full variable domain, its missing parts supplied by reference TRBV2 and TRBJ2-7, is EPEVTQTPSHQVTQMGQEVILRCVPISNHLYFYWYRQILGQKVEFLVSFYNNEISEKSEIFDDQFSVERPDGSNFTLKIRSTKLEDSAMYFCASTSPRGDLSYEQYFGPGTRLTVT.